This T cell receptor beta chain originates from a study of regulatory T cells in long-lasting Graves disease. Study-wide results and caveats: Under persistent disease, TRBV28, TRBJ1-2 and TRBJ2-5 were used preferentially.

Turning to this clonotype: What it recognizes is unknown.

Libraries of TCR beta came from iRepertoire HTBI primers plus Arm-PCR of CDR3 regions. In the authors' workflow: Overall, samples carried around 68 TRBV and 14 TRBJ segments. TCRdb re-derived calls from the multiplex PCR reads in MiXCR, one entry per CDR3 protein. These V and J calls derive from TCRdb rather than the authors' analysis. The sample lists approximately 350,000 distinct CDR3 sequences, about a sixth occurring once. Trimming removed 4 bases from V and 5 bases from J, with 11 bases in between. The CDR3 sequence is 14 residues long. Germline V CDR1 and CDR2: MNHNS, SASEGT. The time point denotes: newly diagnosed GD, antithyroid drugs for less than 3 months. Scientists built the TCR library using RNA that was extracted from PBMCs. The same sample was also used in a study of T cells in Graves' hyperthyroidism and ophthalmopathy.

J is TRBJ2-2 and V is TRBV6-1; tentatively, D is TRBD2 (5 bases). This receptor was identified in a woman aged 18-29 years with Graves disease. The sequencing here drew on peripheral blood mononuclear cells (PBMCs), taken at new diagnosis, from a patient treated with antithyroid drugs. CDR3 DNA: TGTGCCAGCAGTGGGGCGGGCGTGACCGGGGAGCTGTTTTTT. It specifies CASSGAGVTGELFF.